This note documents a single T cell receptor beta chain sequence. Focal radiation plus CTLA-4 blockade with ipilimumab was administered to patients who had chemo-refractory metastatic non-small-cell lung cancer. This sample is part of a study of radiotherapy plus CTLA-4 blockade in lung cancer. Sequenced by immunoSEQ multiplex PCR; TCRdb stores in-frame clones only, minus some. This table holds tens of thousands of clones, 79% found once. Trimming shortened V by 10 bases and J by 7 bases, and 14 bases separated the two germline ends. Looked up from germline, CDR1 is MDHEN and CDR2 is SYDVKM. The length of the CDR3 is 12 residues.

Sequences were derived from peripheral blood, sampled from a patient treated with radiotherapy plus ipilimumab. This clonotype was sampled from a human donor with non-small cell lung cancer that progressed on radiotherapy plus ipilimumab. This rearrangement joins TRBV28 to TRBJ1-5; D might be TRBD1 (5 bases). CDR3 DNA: TGTGCCACCATTGGGGGGGGACAGCCCCAGCATTTT. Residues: CATIGGGQPQHF.